The 32 T cell receptor beta chains in this list originate from one sample, sequenced in a study of cytomegalovirus exposure and HLA in healthy donors. Primers: 60 Vbeta forward and 13 Jbeta reverse. Here immunoSEQ multiplex PCR was the method, and the copy in TCRdb shows in-frame clones only, minus some. The sample includes about 170,000 clones, over 70% of them seen just once. Sequenced input: PBMCs. The receptors here all came from a female donor in good health and CMV-seronegative.

The chain recombines TRBV27 with TRBJ1-2, with TRBD1 matching over 9 bases. The V gene end was trimmed by 3 bases and the J gene end by 3 bases; junction bases not matched to a gene: 2. The germline V gene has CDR1 MNHEY and CDR2 SMNVEV (reference sequence). The CDR3 spans 14 residues. DNA for the CDR3: TGTGCCAGCAGTTTGCGGACAGGGGACTATGGCTACACCTTC. Its translation is CASSLRTGDYGYTF.

The count of this clone is one. This chain links TRBV7-8 with TRBJ1-1; TRBD1 agrees at 7 bases. CDR1 and CDR2 (germline): SGHVS, FQNEAQ. V lost 5 bases and J lost 5; bases outside the gene matches: 11. The CDR3 loop spans 15 amino acids. In DNA form, the CDR3 reads TGTGCCAGCAGCCGAAGAACGACAGGGCGGACTGAAGCTTTCTTT. Translating it yields CASSRRTTGRTEAFF. Supplemented by reference TRBV7-8 and TRBJ1-1, the full variable domain reads GAGVSQSPRYKVAKRGQDVALRCDPISGHVSLFWYQQALGQGPEFLTYFQNEAQLDKSGLPSDRFFAERPEGSVSTLKIQRTQQEDSAVYLCASSRRTTGRTEAFFGQGTRLTVV.

V and J are TRBV19 and TRBJ1-2; D is undetermined. Trimming cost V 6 bases and J 7 bases, with 15 bases left between them. The germline V gene encodes CDR1 LNHDA and CDR2 SQIVND (reference sequence). There are 13 residues in the CDR3. CDR3 protein: CASSTLRGSGYTF. CDR3 sequence (DNA): TGTGCCAGTAGCACGCTTAGAGGGTCTGGCTACACCTTC.

This chain joins TRBV30 and TRBJ2-3; 8 nucleotides agree with TRBD2. This CDR3 comprises 14 residues. The V gene's germline CDR1 is GTSNPN and CDR2 SVGIG (reference sequence). J was trimmed by 1 base and V by 2 bases; bases with no gene match: 2. Written as DNA, the CDR3 is TGTGCCTGGAGTAGCGGGAGCGGCACAGATACGCAGTATTTT. Its translation is CAWSSGSGTDTQYF.

The rearrangement uses TRBV28 and TRBJ2-3; 9 nucleotides agree with TRBD2. The CDR3 has 15 amino acids. V lost 3 bases, J lost 5 bases, and 6 bases stayed unmatched. Germline V CDR1 and CDR2: MDHEN, SYDVKM. The CDR3 spells CASSFGGGAVDTQYF. In DNA, the CDR3 is TGTGCCAGCAGTTTTGGCGGGGGGGCAGTAGATACGCAGTATTTT.

In this sample, this clone turned up a few times. The chain links TRBV4-3 to TRBJ1-1, with a possible D match to TRBD1 (5 bases). Germline CDR1 LGHNA, CDR2 YSLEER. The V end lost 0 bases, the J end lost 8 bases, and 16 bases lay between the germline ends. This CDR3 region has 15 residues. The CDR3: CASSQDQGRVLEAFF. The CDR3 DNA follows: TGCGCCAGCAGCCAAGATCAGGGCAGGGTACTCGAAGCTTTCTTT.

The genes are TRBV5-1 and TRBJ1-1, with 9 bases lining up with TRBD1. CDR1 is SGHRS and CDR2 is YFSETQ in the germline V gene. The CDR3 length is 14 residues. V lost 2 bases, J lost 11 bases, and 10 bases stayed unmatched. The DNA for the CDR3 is TGCGCCAGCAGCTTAACCGGGGACAGGGCCCGGGCTTTCTTT. Translation: CASSLTGDRARAFF.

V and J are TRBV27 and TRBJ2-1; 9 nucleotides line up with TRBD1. The germline CDR1 and CDR2 sequences are MNHEY and SMNVEV (reference sequence). This CDR3 comprises 15 residues. J gave up 5 bases and V 7 bases, and 9 bases lay outside the gene matches. The CDR3 DNA reads TGTGCCAGCACCGCCGGGACAGGGAGGGACAATGAGCAGTTCTTC. Protein sequence: CASTAGTGRDNEQFF.

The gene calls are TRBV5-1 and TRBJ2-7, with 9 bases lining up with TRBD2. The germline V gene encodes CDR1 SGHRS and CDR2 YFSETQ. V dropped 4 bases and J dropped 0; count of bases not matched to a gene: 8. The CDR3 contains 16 residues. In DNA form, the CDR3 reads TGCGCCAGCAGCCCGTATGGGACTAGCAGCTCCTACGAGCAGTACTTC. This encodes CASSPYGTSSSYEQYF.

In DNA form, the CDR3 reads TGCGCCAGCAGCCGCGCGGGGAGCTCCTACAATGAGCAGTTCTTC. It specifies CASSRAGSSYNEQFF. The V gene is TRBV4-1, the J gene TRBJ2-1, with D perhaps matching TRBD2 (6 bases). Germline V gene sequence: CDR1 MGHRA, CDR2 YSYEKL. V was shortened by 4 bases and J by 0 bases, with 10 bases between the two germline ends. The CDR3 covers 15 residues.

The chain is built from TRBV27 and TRBJ1-1; 7 bases match TRBD1. J gave up 4 bases and V 5 bases, and 7 bases lay outside the gene matches. The CDR3 length is 14 residues. CDR1 is MNHEY and CDR2 is SMNVEV in the germline V gene (reference sequence). CDR3: CASSVLRGTTEAFF. The DNA of the CDR3 is TGTGCCAGCAGTGTTCTCAGGGGGACCACTGAAGCTTTCTTT.

The rearrangement joins TRBV5-6 to TRBJ2-5, with D perhaps TRBD1 (5 bases). The tail of the sequence fits TRBJ2-7 better, so the J call may be wrong. The CDR3 spans 15 residues. The germline V gene encodes CDR1 SGHDT and CDR2 YYEEEE. In nucleotides, the CDR3 is TGTGCCAGCAGCCATCTCCCAGGGAACCCCTACGAGCAGTACTTC. This encodes CASSHLPGNPYEQYF.

In this sample, this clone turned up once. V usage is TRBV5-1 and J usage is TRBJ2-1; 8 bases match TRBD1. The CDR3 length is 16 residues. With 1 base clipped from V and 0 bases from J, the junction kept 3 bases outside the gene matches. CDR1 is SGHRS, CDR2 YFSETQ, per germline. CDR3 region: CASSLTGGSSYNEQFF. The DNA for the CDR3 is TGCGCCAGCAGCTTGACAGGGGGGAGCTCCTACAATGAGCAGTTCTTC.

This chain connects TRBV30 to TRBJ1-1, with TRBD1 as a possible D gene (6 bases). The CDR3 runs 12 residues. V lost 7 bases and J lost 4, with 13 bases in between. Germline V lookup: CDR1 GTSNPN, CDR2 SVGIG (reference sequence). The CDR3 bases are TGTGCCTCTAGAGGGGGGGTCACTGAAGCTTTCTTT. This gives the protein CASRGGVTEAFF.

J is TRBJ2-7 and V is TRBV2; 8 bases fit TRBD2. This CDR3 contains 15 residues. Germline V gene lookup returns CDR1 SNHLY and CDR2 FYNNEI. The ends lost 0 bases at V and 4 bases at J; junction bases unmatched: 5. The CDR3 region has the DNA TGTGCCAGCAGTGAAGCTCGCGGGAGGTTGTACGAGCAGTACTTC. It translates to CASSEARGRLYEQYF.

The CDR3 coding sequence is TGTGCCAGCAGCGCGGGGGGTAGAGAAGCTTTCTTT. Encoded protein: CASSAGGREAFF. The chain couples TRBV9 to TRBJ1-1; D might be TRBD1 (5 bases). V was shortened by 3 bases and J by 8 bases, with 11 bases between the two germline ends. The CDR3 contains 12 residues. Germline lookup yields CDR1 SGDLS and CDR2 YYNGEE.

The gene calls are TRBV7-9 and TRBJ2-5, with D possibly TRBD1 on 5 matching bases. V lost 6 bases to trimming and J lost 5 bases, with 16 bases between them. The length of the CDR3 is 14 residues. In germline, CDR1 is SEHNR, CDR2 FQNEAQ (reference sequence). The DNA of the CDR3 is TGTGCCAGCAGTCCGCAAGGGGAAGGTGAGACCCAGTACTTC. Translated: CASSPQGEGETQYF.

J is TRBJ2-1 and V is TRBV27; TRBD1 aligns across 8 bases. J gave up 8 bases and V 6 bases, and 6 bases lay outside the gene matches. Germline CDR1 is MNHEY and CDR2 is SMNVEV (reference sequence). The CDR3 extends over 13 amino acids. The CDR3 here is CASRWDRLDEQFF. CDR3 coding DNA: TGTGCCAGCAGGTGGGACAGGTTAGATGAGCAGTTCTTC.

The rearrangement links TRBV7-9 to TRBJ2-5, with D possibly TRBD1 on 6 matching bases. Germline CDR1 is SEHNR and CDR2 is FQNEAQ (reference sequence). This CDR3 has 16 residues. Deletions cut 4 bases from V and 4 bases from J, with 19 bases between. Here the CDR3 DNA reads TGTGCCAGCAGCTCGACTCAATACAGGGTCGGAGAGACCCAGTACTTC. Residues: CASSSTQYRVGETQYF.

The chain is built from TRBV21-1 and TRBJ2-3; TRBD2 is taken as the D call from the table, unchecked against the DNA. TRBV21-1 is given as a pseudogene. The CDR3 sequence is 16 residues long. The CDR3, as DNA: TGTGCCAGCAGCAAAGCGCTTTCTAGCTTCACAGATACGCAGTATTTT. This gives the protein CASSKALSSFTDTQYF.

The chain combines TRBV19 with TRBJ1-1; no reliable D call. Germline V gene data show CDR1 as LNHDA and CDR2 as SQIVND (reference sequence). The V gene lost 6 bases and the J gene lost 4 bases, with 9 bases spanning the gap. The CDR3 is 12 residues long. CDR3 sequence: CASSRSLTEAFF. The CDR3 bases are TGTGCCAGTAGCCGCAGTCTCACTGAAGCTTTCTTT.

This clone was seen once. The chain is built from TRBV29-1 and TRBJ2-7; TRBD1 might be the D (6 bases). Germline CDR1 and CDR2: SQVTM and ANQGSEA. The CDR3 totals 12 residues. Trimming shortened V by 5 bases and J by 4 bases, and 12 bases separated the two germline ends. In DNA, the CDR3 is TGCAGCGTTTCGGGACAAGGATACGAGCAGTACTTC. Protein product: CSVSGQGYEQYF.

J is TRBJ2-7 and V is TRBV7-8, with D possibly being TRBD1 (6 bases). The V gene lost 1 base and the J gene lost 5 bases, with 15 bases spanning the gap. In germline, CDR1 is SGHVS, CDR2 FQNEAQ. The CDR3 has 15 amino acids. As DNA, the CDR3 is TGTGCCAGCAGCTTAGTCGCAGGGGCCCCCAACGAGCAGTACTTC. Protein product: CASSLVAGAPNEQYF.

This chain links TRBV2 with TRBJ2-2; TRBD1 aligns across 8 bases. With V trimmed by 6 bases and J by 3 bases, 6 bases remained unmatched. CDR3 length equals 15 residues. Germline V gene data show CDR1 as SNHLY and CDR2 as FYNNEI. This CDR3 is CASRAGQGHTGELFF. CDR3 DNA: TGTGCCAGCAGAGCCGGACAGGGTCACACCGGGGAGCTGTTTTTT.

The chain couples TRBV7-3 to TRBJ2-7; D is perhaps TRBD2 (6 bases). Trimming stripped 4 bases from V and 6 bases from J, with 13 bases between. The CDR3 length is 13 residues. CDR1 is SGHTA and CDR2 is FQGTGA in the germline V gene. Here the CDR3 DNA reads TGTGCCAGCAGCTCCGGGGGTAGTCGCGAGCAGTACTTC. Amino acid sequence: CASSSGGSREQYF.

V and J are TRBV18 and TRBJ1-2, with D possibly matching TRBD1 (6 bases). The CDR3 has 15 residues. Trimming left V 4 bases short and J 1 base short, with 13 bases between. Germline CDR1 is KGHSH and CDR2 is LQKENI. Here the CDR3 reads CASSQAGQFNYGYTF. In DNA form, the CDR3 reads TGTGCCAGCTCACAAGCGGGACAATTTAACTATGGCTACACCTTC. The variable domain in full, with the rest retrieved from reference TRBV18 and TRBJ1-2, is NAGVMQNPRHLVRRRGQEARLRCSPMKGHSHVYWYRQLPEEGLKFMVYLQKENIIDESGMPKERFSAEFPKEGPSILRIQQVVRGDSAAYFCASSQAGQFNYGYTFGSGTRLTVV.

With regard to this clone: Other DNA sequences in the same sample also yield this CDR3. V usage is TRBV9 and J usage is TRBJ2-7; D possibly corresponds to TRBD1 (5 bases). This CDR3 is 13 amino acids long. Trimming shortened V by 6 bases and J by 4 bases, and 14 bases separated the two germline ends. The germline CDR1 and CDR2 sequences are SGDLS and YYNGEE. The chain's CDR3 is CASTPDTGYEQYF. The DNA of the CDR3 is TGTGCCAGCACCCCGGACACCGGATACGAGCAGTACTTC.

This CDR3 is CASLAGGPFNEQFF. CDR3 nucleotides: TGTGCCAGCCTAGCGGGAGGGCCCTTCAATGAGCAGTTCTTC. V usage is TRBV7-9 and J usage is TRBJ2-1; 12 bases match TRBD2. J was trimmed by 6 bases and V by 8 bases; bases with no gene match: 5. Germline V CDR1 and CDR2: SEHNR, FQNEAQ (reference sequence). The CDR3 length is 14 residues.

The chain employs TRBV19 and TRBJ2-2; TRBD1 agrees at 9 bases. V dropped 3 bases and J dropped 6; count of bases not matched to a gene: 5. CDR1 is LNHDA and CDR2 is SQIVND in the germline V gene (reference sequence). The CDR3 has 15 residues. The CDR3 coding sequence is TGTGCCAGTAGTATTCTGGGACAGGGCTCCGGGGAGCTGTTTTTT. It translates to CASSILGQGSGELFF.

The V and J genes are TRBV14 and TRBJ2-1; 7 nucleotides line up with TRBD1. The CDR3 is made up of 13 amino acids. Germline CDR1 is SGHDN and CDR2 is FVKESK. Trimming cost V 7 bases and J 7 bases; bases outside gene matches: 7. CDR3 nucleotides: TGTGCCAGCACCAGACAGGGAGTGAATGAGCAGTTCTTC. Amino acid sequence: CASTRQGVNEQFF.

This chain uses TRBV12-5 with TRBJ1-6, with unresolved D. Germline CDR1 reads LGHNT; CDR2 reads FRNRAP. CDR3 length: 18 residues. The germline V and J ends were trimmed by 0 bases and 0 bases, with 12 bases remaining between them. The CDR3 coding sequence is TGTGCTAGTGGTTTGGTCGACTTTGCTAGCTCCTATAATTCACCCCTCCACTTT. As protein: CASGLVDFASSYNSPLHF.

The CDR3 reads CASSPGTVEKLFF. The CDR3 DNA follows: TGTGCCAGCTCACCCGGGACAGTCGAAAAACTGTTTTTT. V and J are TRBV18 and TRBJ1-4; 7 bases are shared with TRBD1. Germline V gives CDR1 KGHSH, CDR2 LQKENI. The CDR3 is 13 residues long. The V and J ends lost 3 bases and 8 bases, in that order; junction bases with no gene match: 3.